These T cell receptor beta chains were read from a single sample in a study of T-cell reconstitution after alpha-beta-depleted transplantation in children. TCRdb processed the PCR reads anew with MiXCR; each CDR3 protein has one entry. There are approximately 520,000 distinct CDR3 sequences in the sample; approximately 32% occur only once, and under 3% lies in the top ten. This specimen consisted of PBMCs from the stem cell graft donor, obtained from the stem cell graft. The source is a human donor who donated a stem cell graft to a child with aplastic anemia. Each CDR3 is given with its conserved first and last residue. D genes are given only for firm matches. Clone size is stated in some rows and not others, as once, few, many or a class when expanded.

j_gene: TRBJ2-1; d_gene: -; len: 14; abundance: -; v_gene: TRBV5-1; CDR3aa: CASTMEGSYNEQFF; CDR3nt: TGCGCCAGCACGATGGAGGGGTCCTACAATGAGCAGTTCTTC
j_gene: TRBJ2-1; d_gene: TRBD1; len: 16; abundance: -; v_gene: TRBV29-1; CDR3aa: CSVEAQGQGVDNEQFF; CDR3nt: TGCAGCGTTGAAGCACAAGGACAGGGGGTTGACAATGAGCAGTTCTTC
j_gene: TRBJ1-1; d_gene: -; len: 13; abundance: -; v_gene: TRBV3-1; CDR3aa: CASSGARGTEAFF; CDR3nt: TGTGCCAGCAGCGGGGCCAGGGGCACTGAAGCTTTCTTT
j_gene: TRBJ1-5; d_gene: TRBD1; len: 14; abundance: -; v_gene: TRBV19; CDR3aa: CASSPNRGGQPQHF; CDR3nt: TGTGCCAGTAGTCCAAACAGGGGCGGTCAGCCCCAGCATTTT
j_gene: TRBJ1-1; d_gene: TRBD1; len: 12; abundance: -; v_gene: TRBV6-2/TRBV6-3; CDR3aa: CASSRGTVEAFF; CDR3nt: TGTGCCAGCAGCCGCGGGACAGTAGAAGCTTTCTTT
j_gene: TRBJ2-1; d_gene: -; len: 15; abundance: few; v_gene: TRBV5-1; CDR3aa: CASSPRARGSNEQFF; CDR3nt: TGCGCCAGCAGCCCCCGCGCGAGGGGGTCCAATGAGCAGTTCTTC
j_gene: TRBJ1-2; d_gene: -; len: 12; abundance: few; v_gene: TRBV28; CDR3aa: CASRAGDYGYTF; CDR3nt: TGTGCCAGCAGGGCAGGGGACTATGGCTACACCTTC
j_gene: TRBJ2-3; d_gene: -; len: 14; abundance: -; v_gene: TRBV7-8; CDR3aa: CASSFRTNTDTQYF; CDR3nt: TGTGCCAGCAGCTTTAGGACTAACACAGATACGCAGTATTTT
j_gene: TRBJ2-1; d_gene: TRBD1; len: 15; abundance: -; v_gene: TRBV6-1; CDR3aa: CASSPGTGKYNEQFF; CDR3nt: TGTGCCAGCAGCCCCGGGACAGGAAAATACAATGAGCAGTTCTTC
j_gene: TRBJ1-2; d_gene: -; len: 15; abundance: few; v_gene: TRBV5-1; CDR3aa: CASSLVAGALHGYTF; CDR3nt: TGCGCCAGCAGCTTGGTGGCAGGCGCTCTCCATGGCTACACCTTC
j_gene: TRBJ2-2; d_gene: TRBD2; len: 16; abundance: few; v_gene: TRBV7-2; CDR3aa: CASSPRPSGTTGELFF; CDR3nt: TGTGCCAGCAGCCCGCGACCTAGCGGGACCACCGGGGAGCTGTTTTTT
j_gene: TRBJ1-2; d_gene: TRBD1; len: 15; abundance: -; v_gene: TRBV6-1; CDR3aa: CASRTDRTRPGGYTF; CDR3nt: TGTGCCAGCAGAACGGACAGGACCCGTCCGGGGGGCTACACCTTC
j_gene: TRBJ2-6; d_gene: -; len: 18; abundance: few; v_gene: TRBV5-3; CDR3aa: CARTRGGGTVSGANVLTF; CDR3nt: TGTGCCAGAACACGAGGAGGCGGGACGGTCTCTGGGGCCAACGTCCTGACTTTC
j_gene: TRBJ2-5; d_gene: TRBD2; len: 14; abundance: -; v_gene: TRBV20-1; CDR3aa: CSARLAGGPGTQYF; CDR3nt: TGCAGTGCAAGACTAGCGGGAGGGCCGGGGACCCAGTACTTC